This TCR beta chain is from a study of blood T cell repertoires in COVID-19. Overall study: Samples of COVID-19 (acute and convalescent) were obtained from the United States, Italy and Spain.

Original processing methods: Cell counts per sample came from amplifying reference gene primers. Libraries were prepared by immunoSEQ multiplex PCR; TCRdb keeps only in-frame clonotypes and omits some of them. Clonal size and the V and J genes are those of that table, whereas D and trimming came from the DNA. The data hold over 95,000 clones, with around 89% observed a single time. Trimming cost V 0 bases and J 1 base, with 13 bases left between them. The CDR3 extends over 16 amino acids. In germline, CDR1 is SGDLS, CDR2 YYNGEE. This clone has a single count. The chain carries TRBV9 and TRBJ2-5, with TRBD2 as a possible D gene (5 bases). This receptor was identified in a human donor with acute or convalescent COVID-19. The donor label of this sample is uncertain. The sequenced sample consisted of peripheral blood. The chain's CDR3 is CASSVGNSEPQETQYF. The DNA for the CDR3 is TGTGCCAGCAGCGTAGGAAATAGCGAGCCCCAAGAGACCCAGTACTTC.